This T cell receptor (beta chain) derives from a study of T cell repertoires in cytomegalovirus infection. Study-wide results and caveats: The study identified carriers of CMV plus the relevant HLA from cumulative public TCR beta family frequency.

The germline V gene has CDR1 SGDLS and CDR2 YYNGEE. The CDR3 extends over 14 amino acids. V lost 2 bases and J lost 8, with 14 bases in between. As for this clonotype: What it binds is unknown.

TCRdb reprocessed the reads with MiXCR, giving one entry per CDR3 protein. This repertoire shows some 940,000 distinct CDR3 sequences, roughly a third found once; its top ten account for 13%. The sequence was obtained from a human donor in good health (CMV status not recorded). Some clones in this sample may be carry-over from other donors' samples. The sequencing here drew on cultured CD8+ T cells from PBMCs, taken from culture after CMV antigen stimulation. The chain has TRBV9 and TRBJ2-1; the D is unclear. The CDR3 DNA follows: TGTGCCAGCAGCGTTCAGAGGCGCGATGATGAGCAGTTCTTC. Its translation is CASSVQRRDDEQFF.